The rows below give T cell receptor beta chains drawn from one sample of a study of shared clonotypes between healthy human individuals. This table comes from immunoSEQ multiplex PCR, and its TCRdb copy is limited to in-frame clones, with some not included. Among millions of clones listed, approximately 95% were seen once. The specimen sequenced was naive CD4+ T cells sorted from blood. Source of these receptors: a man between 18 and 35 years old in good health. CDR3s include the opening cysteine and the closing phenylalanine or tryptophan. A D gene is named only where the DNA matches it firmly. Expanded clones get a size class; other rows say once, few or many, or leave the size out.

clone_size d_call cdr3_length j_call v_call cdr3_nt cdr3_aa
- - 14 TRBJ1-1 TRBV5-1 TGCGCCAGCAGCCCTGAGGGGGGAAGAACTGAAGCTTTCTTT CASSPEGGRTEAFF
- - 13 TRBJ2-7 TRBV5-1 TGCGCCAGCAGCTTGCTTCCCGGGTACGAGCAGTACTTC CASSLLPGYEQYF
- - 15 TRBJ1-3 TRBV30 TGTGCCTGGAGTGTACGGGGGGCAGGTGGAAACACCATATATTTT CAWSVRGAGGNTIYF
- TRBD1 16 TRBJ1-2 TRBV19 TGTGCCAGTAGTATAGATTGGACAGGCTCTAACTATGGCTACACCTTC CASSIDWTGSNYGYTF
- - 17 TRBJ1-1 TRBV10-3 TGTGCCATCAGTGAGGCATACAGACTAAAAGAGAACACTGAAGCTTTCTTT CAISEAYRLKENTEAFF
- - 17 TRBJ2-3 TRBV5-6 TGTGCCAGCAGCTTTTGGAGAAACCAAACTAGCACAGATACGCAGTATTTT CASSFWRNQTSTDTQYF
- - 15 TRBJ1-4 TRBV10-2 TGCGCCAGCAGTGAGAATTCTGGGGGAGGGGAAAAACTGTTTTTT CASSENSGGGEKLFF
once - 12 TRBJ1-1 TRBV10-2 TGCGCCAGCGACCCAGGGAACACTGAAGCTTTCTTT CASDPGNTEAFF
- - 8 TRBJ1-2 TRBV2 TGTGCCCTTGGGTACTACACCTTC CALGYYTF
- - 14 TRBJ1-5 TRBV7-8 TGTGCCAGCAGCCCCGGGCTAGAAAATCAGCCCCAGCATTTT CASSPGLENQPQHF
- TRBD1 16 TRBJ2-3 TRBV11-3 TGTGCCAGCAGCTTCACCGGGACAGGGAGCACAGATACGCAGTATTTT CASSFTGTGSTDTQYF
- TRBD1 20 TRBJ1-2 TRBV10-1 TGCGCCAGCAGTGAGTCGAGTTCGATGGATCCGGGACAGGGGTTCTATGGCTACACCTTC CASSESSSMDPGQGFYGYTF
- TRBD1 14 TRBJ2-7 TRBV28 TGTGCCAGCAGACGACAGGGTAGGGCGGGCGAGCAGTACTTC CASRRQGRAGEQYF
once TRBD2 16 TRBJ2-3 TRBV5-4 TGTGCCAGCAGCCCTCGACTAGCGGGGTCCACAGATACGCAGTATTTT CASSPRLAGSTDTQYF
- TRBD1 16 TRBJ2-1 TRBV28 TGTGCCAGCAGCCCCCGGGACAGGGTGCTTGGCAATGAGCAGTTCTTC CASSPRDRVLGNEQFF
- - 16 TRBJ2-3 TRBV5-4 TGTGCCAGCAGCTTGTTGAGCGGGTTGAGCACAGATACGCAGTATTTT CASSLLSGLSTDTQYF
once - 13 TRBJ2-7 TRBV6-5 TGTGCCAGCAGTAAGGTCAGGGGCTCCGAGCAGTACTTC CASSKVRGSEQYF
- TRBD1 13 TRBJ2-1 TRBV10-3 TGTGCCATCACCAGGGACAGGTACAATGAGCAGTTCTTC CAITRDRYNEQFF
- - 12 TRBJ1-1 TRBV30 TGTGCCTGGAGCAATGTGAACACTGAAGCTTTCTTT CAWSNVNTEAFF
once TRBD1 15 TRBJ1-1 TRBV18 TGTGCCAGCTCACCGCAACAGGGGTCTAGGACTGAAGCTTTCTTT CASSPQQGSRTEAFF
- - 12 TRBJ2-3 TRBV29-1 TGCAGCGCTGGGGCTAGCACAGATACGCAGTATTTT CSAGASTDTQYF
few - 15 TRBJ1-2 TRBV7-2 TGTGCCAGCAGCTTTAGTGTCCCTACTAACTATGGCTACACCTTC CASSFSVPTNYGYTF
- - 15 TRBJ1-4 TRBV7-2 TGTGCCAGCAGCCCTGGCGGACAGAGGAATGAAAAACTGTTTTTT CASSPGGQRNEKLFF
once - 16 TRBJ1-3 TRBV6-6 TGTGCCAGCAGTCGCCCTGACGTGGATACTGGAAACACCATATATTTT CASSRPDVDTGNTIYF
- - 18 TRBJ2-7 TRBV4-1 TGCGCCAGCAGCCCCCTAGGGCGAAAGGGATCCCCTACCTACGAGCAGTACTTC CASSPLGRKGSPTYEQYF
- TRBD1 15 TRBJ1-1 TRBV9 TGTGCCAGCAGCGCGGGGACAGGGGGAAACACTGAAGCTTTCTTT CASSAGTGGNTEAFF
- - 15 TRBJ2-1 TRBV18 TGTGCCAGCTCACCACCGGGTATGGGCTACAATGAGCAGTTCTTC CASSPPGMGYNEQFF
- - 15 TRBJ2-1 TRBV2 TGTGCCAGTCTCAAGGAACTAGCAGCGAATAATGAGCAGTTCTTC CASLKELAANNEQFF
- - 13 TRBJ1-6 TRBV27 TGTGCCAGCAGCGGGGTTTATAATTCACCCCTCCACTTT CASSGVYNSPLHF